This T cell receptor (beta chain) was recovered during a study of cytomegalovirus exposure and HLA in healthy donors. Study-level results: Relative to equally common others, HLA-associated TCR beta chains showed greater clonal expansion in a later analysis. Per a later analysis, approximately 16,000 TCR beta sequences showed association with HLA alleles at 0.05 false discovery rate. Investigators reported 150 to 200 TCR beta chains as tied to cytomegalovirus. A previous analysis found most TCR beta V segments productive roughly 87% or roughly 30% of the time.

Notes on this clone: Antigen: not known.

The CDR3 has 14 residues. Per the germline V gene, CDR1 is MNHEY and CDR2 is SVGAGI. Deletions cut 5 bases from V and 4 bases from J, with 14 bases between. Researchers ran the PCR with 60 Vbeta and 13 Jbeta primers. Some clones are missing from TCRdb's copy, which holds only in-frame ones; the method was immunoSEQ multiplex PCR. The sample lists 130,000 or so clones, approximately 81% seen once, with roughly 2.2% in the top ten. The chain joins TRBV6-5 to TRBJ1-2; D not certain. The source material was PBMCs. The source of this sequence is a woman between 40 and 55 years old in good health and CMV-seronegative. CDR3 amino acids: CASSTRQGSYGYTF. CDR3 DNA: TGTGCCAGCAGTACCCGACAAGGAAGCTATGGCTACACCTTC.